Shown below are 5 T cell receptor beta chains from a single sample sequenced in a study of blood T cell repertoires in COVID-19. Some clones are missing from TCRdb's copy, which holds only in-frame ones; the method was immunoSEQ multiplex PCR. This table holds tens of thousands of clones, over 75% found once. Sequenced input: peripheral blood. Receptors originate from a human donor in a cohort sampled during active COVID-19.

The chain uses TRBV2 and TRBJ1-4, with D hard to call. V was clipped by 4 bases and J by 0 bases, with 9 bases between them. CDR1 is SNHLY and CDR2 is FYNNEI in the germline V gene. CDR3 length equals 15 residues. The CDR3 sequence: CASSGMAATNEKLFF. For the CDR3, the DNA is TGTGCCAGCAGTGGTATGGCTGCAACTAATGAAAAACTGTTTTTT.

The chain is built from TRBV4-3 and TRBJ2-7, with 7 bases identical to TRBD2. This CDR3 is built from 16 residues. V shed 0 bases and J 3 bases; nucleotides not matched to a gene: 8. The germline gives CDR1 LGHNA, CDR2 YSLEER. The CDR3 loop reads CASSQELGAGDYEQYF. CDR3 DNA sequence: TGCGCCAGCAGCCAAGAACTTGGGGCGGGGGACTACGAGCAGTACTTC.

The CDR3: CASSESPVGDKENTEAFF. The CDR3 DNA reads TGTGCCAGCAGCGAAAGCCCTGTTGGGGACAAGGAGAACACTGAAGCTTTCTTT. The chain is built from TRBV7-3 and TRBJ1-1; D perhaps matches TRBD1 (6 bases). Germline values: CDR1 SGHTA, CDR2 FQGTGA. V was trimmed by 5 bases and J by 1 base, leaving 23 bases between them. This CDR3 comprises 18 residues.

The chain links TRBV6-4 to TRBJ2-5; 7 bases are a match to TRBD1. V dropped 4 bases and J dropped 4; count of bases not matched to a gene: 3. The CDR3 is 13 residues long. In germline, CDR1 is MRHNA, CDR2 SNTAGT. CDR3 region: CASSGNRGETQYF. The CDR3 DNA follows: TGTGCCAGCAGTGGCAACAGGGGAGAGACCCAGTACTTC.

This chain connects TRBV4-1 to TRBJ1-3, with 7 bases fitting TRBD1. The CDR3 is 16 residues long. The V gene's germline CDR1 is MGHRA and CDR2 YSYEKL. The trim removed 1 base at V and 2 bases at J, leaving 5 bases unmatched. The CDR3 sequence: CASSQVQTGTGNTIYF. DNA of the CDR3: TGCGCCAGCAGCCAAGTCCAGACAGGGACTGGAAACACCATATATTTT.